The 10 T cell receptor beta chains below come from one sample, sequenced in a study of T cell changes during pregnancy in multiple sclerosis. Produced via immunoSEQ multiplex PCR; TCRdb's table is partial and in-frame only. The table shows some 40,000 clones, with approximately 90% occurring only once. The sample in question was CD4+ T cells from peripheral blood mononuclear cells, obtained before pregnancy. These receptors were taken from a female donor with multiple sclerosis, enrolled in a pregnancy study.

The chain carries TRBV6-1 and TRBJ1-4; 7 bases map to TRBD1. V shed 11 bases, J shed 5 bases, and the junction held 8 bases outside the gene matches. The CDR3 is 13 residues long. The germline V gene encodes CDR1 MNHNS and CDR2 SASEGT. For the CDR3, the DNA is TGTGCCGGCACCCAGGGGGGCAATGAAAAACTGTTTTTT. This gives the protein CAGTQGGNEKLFF.

This chain links TRBV30 with TRBJ1-4; no clear D gene. The CDR3 has 14 residues. V was trimmed by 3 bases and J by 8 bases, leaving 16 bases between them. Germline-derived CDR1 and CDR2 are GTSNPN and SVGIG (reference sequence). The DNA of the CDR3 is TGTGCCTGGAGCCCTCTAGGGAGCCCCGAAAAACTGTTTTTT. Translating it yields CAWSPLGSPEKLFF.

The genes are TRBV6-6 and TRBJ1-1; 9 bases fit TRBD1. In germline, CDR1 is MNHNY, CDR2 SVGAGI (reference sequence). The CDR3 is made up of 15 amino acids. V gave up 5 bases and J gave up 1 base; unmatched junction bases: 5. CDR3 loop: CASSRTGAKNTEAFF. The CDR3 nucleotides read TGTGCCAGCAGTCGGACAGGGGCTAAGAACACTGAAGCTTTCTTT.

The chain carries TRBV11-2 and TRBJ2-2, with 9 positions matching TRBD2. This CDR3 region has 17 residues. With 1 base clipped from V and 2 bases from J, the junction kept 5 bases outside the gene matches. The germline V gene has CDR1 SGHAT and CDR2 FQNNGV. CDR3: CASSLGVAGANTGELFF. The CDR3 DNA reads as TGTGCCAGCAGCTTAGGGGTAGCGGGGGCCAACACCGGGGAGCTGTTTTTT.

The chain links TRBV6-5 to TRBJ1-2; 8 positions match TRBD1. Germline CDR1 and CDR2: MNHEY and SVGAGI. The V and J ends lost 2 bases and 7 bases, in that order; junction bases with no gene match: 3. This CDR3 is built from 13 residues. The CDR3 reads CASSYGQGTGYTF. The CDR3 coding sequence is TGTGCCAGCAGTTACGGACAGGGAACTGGCTACACCTTC.

The J gene is TRBJ2-2, the V gene TRBV5-1, with TRBD1 matching over 9 bases. The CDR3 has 15 residues. Germline V gene sequence: CDR1 SGHRS, CDR2 YFSETQ. V dropped 4 bases and J dropped 7; count of bases not matched to a gene: 8. The CDR3 here is CASSPGTGILGELFF. CDR3 nucleotides: TGCGCCAGCAGCCCCGGGACAGGGATTCTCGGGGAGCTGTTTTTT.

The V call is TRBV7-9, the J call TRBJ2-7; weak D call: TRBD1 (7 bases). CDR1 is SEHNR, CDR2 FQNEAQ, per germline (reference sequence). Trimming removed 4 bases from V and 6 bases from J, with 19 bases in between. The CDR3 is made up of 15 amino acids. CDR3 coding DNA: TGTGCCAGCAGCTATTCGGGACAGAGGAGGGGCGAGCAGTACTTC. Translated: CASSYSGQRRGEQYF. The full variable domain, rest sourced from reference TRBV7-9 and TRBJ2-7, is DTGVSQNPRHKITKRGQNVTFRCDPISEHNRLYWYRQTLGQGPEFLTYFQNEAQLEKSRLLSDRFSAERPKGSFSTLEIQRTEQGDSAMYLCASSYSGQRRGEQYFGPGTRLTVT.

The CDR3 reads CAWKTGVHTGELFF. In DNA form, the CDR3 reads TGTGCCTGGAAGACAGGGGTCCACACCGGGGAGCTGTTTTTT. The genes are TRBV30 and TRBJ2-2; 8 bases fit TRBD1. The CDR3 runs to 14 residues. V was clipped by 4 bases and J by 3 bases; unmatched bases: 4. Germline assignment: CDR1 GTSNPN and CDR2 SVGIG (reference sequence).

The J gene is TRBJ1-2, the V gene TRBV27; the D is unclear. In germline, CDR1 is MNHEY, CDR2 SMNVEV (reference sequence). The V gene lost 5 bases and the J gene lost 8 bases, with 18 bases spanning the gap. The CDR3 consists of 14 residues. CDR3 nucleotides: TGTGCCAGCAGTCAATCGAGGGATGGGATAGGCTACACCTTC. Amino acids: CASSQSRDGIGYTF.

This clone was picked up one time. This chain links TRBV6-5 with TRBJ2-7, with TRBD1 as a possible D gene (5 bases). Germline-derived CDR1 and CDR2 are MNHEY and SVGAGI. V was trimmed by 7 bases and J by 6 bases, leaving 19 bases between them. The CDR3 runs to 14 residues. The CDR3 spells CASTPPGGRGEQYF. For the CDR3, the DNA is TGTGCCAGCACCCCACCCGGTGGTAGGGGCGAGCAGTACTTC.